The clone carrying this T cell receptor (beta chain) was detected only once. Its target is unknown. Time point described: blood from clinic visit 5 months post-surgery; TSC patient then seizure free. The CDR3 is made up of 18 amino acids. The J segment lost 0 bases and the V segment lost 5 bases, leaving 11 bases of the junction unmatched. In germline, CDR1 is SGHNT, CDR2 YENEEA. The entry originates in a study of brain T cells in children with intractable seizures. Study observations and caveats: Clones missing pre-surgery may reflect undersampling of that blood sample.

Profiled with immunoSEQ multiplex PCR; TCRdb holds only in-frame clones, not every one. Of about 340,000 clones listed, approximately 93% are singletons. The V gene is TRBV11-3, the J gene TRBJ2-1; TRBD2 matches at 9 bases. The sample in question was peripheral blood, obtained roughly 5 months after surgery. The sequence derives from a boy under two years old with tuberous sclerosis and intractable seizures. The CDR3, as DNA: TGTGCCAGCAGCCCAGGGGCTAGCGGGATCCGCTCCTACAATGAGCAGTTCTTC. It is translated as CASSPGASGIRSYNEQFF.